This T cell receptor (beta chain) was identified during a study of OX40 agonist ivuxolimab in advanced cancers. Sequenced by immunoSEQ multiplex PCR; TCRdb stores in-frame clones only, minus some. The sample includes some 100,000 clones, about nine tenths seen only once; the top ten take approximately 0.31%. With V trimmed by 0 bases and J by 7 bases, 6 bases remained unmatched. Germline CDR1 reads LNHNV; CDR2 reads YYDKDF (reference sequence). The CDR3 is 15 residues long. With regard to this clone: The antigen is undetermined.

General study points: Clonal expansion was among the lowest in partial responders at 0.1-3.0 mg/kg, especially CD8+.

This clonotype was obtained from an adult with an advanced solid tumor such as melanoma, head and neck, liver or kidney cancer. The chain employs TRBV15 and TRBJ2-1; 7 positions match TRBD2. Sequenced material: CD4+ or CD8+ T cells sorted from blood, taken in a trial of the OX40 agonist ivuxolimab. CDR3 in amino acids: CATSRDLGRANEQFF. The CDR3 nucleotides read TGTGCCACCAGCAGAGATTTGGGGAGGGCGAATGAGCAGTTCTTC.